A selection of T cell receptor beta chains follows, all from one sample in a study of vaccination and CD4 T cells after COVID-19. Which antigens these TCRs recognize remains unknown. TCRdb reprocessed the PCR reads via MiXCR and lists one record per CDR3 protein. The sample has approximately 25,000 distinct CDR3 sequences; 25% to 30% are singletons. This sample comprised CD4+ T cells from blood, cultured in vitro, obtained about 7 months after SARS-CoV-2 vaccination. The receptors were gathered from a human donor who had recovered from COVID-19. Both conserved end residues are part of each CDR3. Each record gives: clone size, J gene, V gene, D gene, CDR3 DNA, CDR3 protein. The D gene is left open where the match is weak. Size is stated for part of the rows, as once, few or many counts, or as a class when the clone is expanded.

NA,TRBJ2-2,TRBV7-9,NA,TGTGCCAGCAGCTTCGGGACGGCGGGCACCGGGGAGCTGTTTTTT,CASSFGTAGTGELFF
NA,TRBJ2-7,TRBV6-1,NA,TGTGCCAGCAGGATTACCGGGACCCAGCCCTACGAGCAGTACTTC,CASRITGTQPYEQYF
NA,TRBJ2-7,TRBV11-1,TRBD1,TGTGCCAGCTCTCACTCCGGGACAGGGACCTACGAGCAGTACTTC,CASSHSGTGTYEQYF
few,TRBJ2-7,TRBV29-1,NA,TGCAGCGTTTCCGGGACGGACTGGGGCACCTACGAGCAGTACTTC,CSVSGTDWGTYEQYF
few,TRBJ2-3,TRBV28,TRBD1,TGTGCCAGCAGTTCCGACAGGGGGCTAAGCACAGATACGCAGTATTTT,CASSSDRGLSTDTQYF
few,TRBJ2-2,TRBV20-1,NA,TGCAGTGCTTTCGAGGGCCCACCAGGCGGGGAGCTGTTTTTT,CSAFEGPPGGELFF
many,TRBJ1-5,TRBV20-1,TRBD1,TGCAGTGCTACACAGGGGGGCAATCAGCCCCAGCATTTT,CSATQGGNQPQHF
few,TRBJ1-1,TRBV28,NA,TGTGCCAGCAGTGGCAGCGGCTCTGAAGCTTTCTTT,CASSGSGSEAFF
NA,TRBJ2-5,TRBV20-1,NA,TGCAGTGCTAGACGGACCCGAAGATCGGAGACCCAGTACTTC,CSARRTRRSETQYF
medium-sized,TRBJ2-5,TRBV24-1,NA,TGTGCCACCAGTGCTCAACTTGGGGATCAAGAGACCCAGTACTTC,CATSAQLGDQETQYF
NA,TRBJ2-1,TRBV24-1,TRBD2,TGTGCCACCAGTGATTCTCTAGCGGACTCCTACAATGAGCAGTTCTTC,CATSDSLADSYNEQFF
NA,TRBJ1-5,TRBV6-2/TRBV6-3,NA,TGTGCCAGCAGGTGGGCCAAGGGAGACGGCCAGCCCCAGCATTTT,CASRWAKGDGQPQHF
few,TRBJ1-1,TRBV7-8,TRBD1,TGTGCCAGCAGCTTGGCTACAGGGGCAAGAAATGAAGCTTTCTTT,CASSLATGARNEAFF
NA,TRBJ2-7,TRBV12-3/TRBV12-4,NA,TGTGCCAGCAGTCAGGGGGGGACAGGCTCCTACGAGCAGTACTTC,CASSQGGTGSYEQYF
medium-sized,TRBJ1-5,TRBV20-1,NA,TGCAGTGTTTTATCGGGCAATCAGCCCCAGCATTTT,CSVLSGNQPQHF
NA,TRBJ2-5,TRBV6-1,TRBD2,TGTAAAAGTCGCAGGGAGGGGACGGCGACTAGCGGCTTGTACCAAGAGACCCAGTACTTC,CKSRREGTATSGLYQETQYF